The 27 T cell receptor beta chains given below trace back to one sample, sequenced in a study of T cell responses to AZD1222 COVID-19 vaccine. The method was immunoSEQ multiplex PCR; TCRdb's version includes in-frame clones alone and lacks a portion of them. Among 92,000 or so clones listed, nearly 90% were seen once. This sample comprised peripheral blood, obtained on day 0 of AZD1222 vaccination. These receptors all stem from an adult in good health.

The chain has TRBV6-5 and TRBJ1-4, with D unresolved. The ends were cut back, 2 bases at V and 5 bases at J, with 9 bases in the middle. CDR1 MNHEY and CDR2 SVGAGI come from the germline V gene. The CDR3 length is 14 residues. The CDR3 here is CASSYQPRNEKLFF. DNA of the CDR3: TGTGCCAGCAGTTACCAACCCCGGAATGAAAAACTGTTTTTT.

The DNA for the CDR3 is TGCGCCAGCAGCTTGGAGGGCACCGGGGAGCTGTTTTTT. Protein: CASSLEGTGELFF. V and J are TRBV5-1 and TRBJ2-2; unclear D gene. The germline gives CDR1 SGHRS, CDR2 YFSETQ. The CDR3 sequence is 13 residues long. Between the trimmed V and J ends, which lost 0 bases and 4 bases, there was a span of 4 bases.

V and J are TRBV9 and TRBJ2-5; D is perhaps TRBD2 (6 bases). The V gene's germline CDR1 is SGDLS and CDR2 YYNGEE. This CDR3 spans 17 amino acids. Trimming left V 3 bases short and J 2 bases short, with 20 bases between. CDR3 DNA: TGTGCCAGCAGCGCAAGAGCCGGGACTTCAAAGCAAGAGACCCAGTACTTC. Protein sequence: CASSARAGTSKQETQYF.

This clone was seen more than once but under ten times. The J gene is TRBJ2-7, the V gene TRBV6-5; TRBD1 agrees at 7 bases. J was trimmed by 0 bases and V by 0 bases; bases with no gene match: 2. CDR1 MNHEY and CDR2 SVGAGI come from the germline V gene. This CDR3 contains 15 residues. CDR3 amino acids: CASSYSAGGSYEQYF. In nucleotides, the CDR3 is TGTGCCAGCAGTTACTCTGCAGGGGGCTCCTACGAGCAGTACTTC.

The chain links TRBV19 to TRBJ1-6; D remains ambiguous. CDR3 length: 17 residues. Germline V gives CDR1 LNHDA, CDR2 SQIVND (reference sequence). Trimming pared 5 bases from V and 10 bases from J, leaving 24 bases between. CDR3 DNA: TGTGCCAGTAGTCCCCCCCGCGTTTTTCCACCGGGGTCACCCCTCCACTTT. Translating it yields CASSPPRVFPPGSPLHF.

V and J are TRBV4-2 and TRBJ2-7, with D hard to call. This CDR3 comprises 12 residues. CDR1 is LGHNA, CDR2 YNFKEQ, per germline. Between the trimmed V and J ends, which lost 1 base and 4 bases, there was a span of 5 bases. The CDR3 sequence: CASSQVGYEQYF. CDR3 DNA sequence: TGTGCCAGCAGCCAAGTCGGGTACGAGCAGTACTTC.

V usage is TRBV29-1 and J usage is TRBJ1-2; TRBD1 might be the D (5 bases). Between the trimmed V and J ends, which lost 7 bases and 4 bases, there was a span of 13 bases. Germline V CDR1 and CDR2: SQVTM, ANQGSEA. The CDR3 sequence is 12 residues long. CDR3 DNA: TGCAGCGGGGGGGAGATCTCCTATGGCTACACCTTC. Translation gives CSGGEISYGYTF.

CDR3 sequence (DNA): TGTGCCAGCAGTGGCCGTGCCGGGGAGCTGTTTTTT. Amino acid sequence: CASSGRAGELFF. The chain has TRBV25-1 and TRBJ2-2; D gene ambiguous. V was clipped by 4 bases and J by 6 bases, with 6 bases between them. CDR1 MGHDK and CDR2 SYGVNS come from the germline V gene. The CDR3 length is 12 residues. Full variable domain (remainder filled in from reference TRBV25-1 and TRBJ2-2): EADIYQTPRYLVIGTGKKITLECSQTMGHDKMYWYQQDPGMELHLIHYSYGVNSTEKGDLSSESTVSRIRTEHFPLTLESARPSHTSQYLCASSGRAGELFFGEGSRLTVL.

The chain has TRBV7-9 and TRBJ1-1; D remains unclear. The V gene's germline CDR1 is SEHNR and CDR2 FQNEAQ (reference sequence). The germline V and J ends were trimmed by 7 bases and 7 bases, with 13 bases remaining between them. The CDR3 has 12 amino acids. The CDR3 reads CASNKESNEAFF. CDR3 DNA sequence: TGTGCCAGCAATAAAGAGAGCAATGAAGCTTTCTTT.

The chain combines TRBV10-3 with TRBJ2-3; D is undetermined. This CDR3 contains 13 residues. V was shortened by 7 bases and J by 0 bases, with 8 bases between the two germline ends. Germline V gene lookup returns CDR1 ENHRY and CDR2 SYGVKD. CDR3 in amino acids: CAITGGSTDTQYF. CDR3 bases: TGTGCCATCACGGGCGGTAGCACAGATACGCAGTATTTT.

This chain uses TRBV30 with TRBJ1-3; 9 bases are shared with TRBD1. V was pared by 0 bases and J by 8 bases, with 8 bases of the junction left unmatched. The V gene's germline CDR1 is GTSNPN and CDR2 SVGIG (reference sequence). The CDR3 is made up of 15 amino acids. The CDR3 DNA follows: TGTGCCTGGAGTGTACCGCGACAGGGGGGAGACACCATATATTTT. As protein: CAWSVPRQGGDTIYF.

This chain joins TRBV5-6 and TRBJ2-1, with 7 bases identical to TRBD1. The CDR3 is 15 residues long. V lost 1 base and J lost 8; bases outside the gene matches: 9. The germline V gene has CDR1 SGHDT and CDR2 YYEEEE. CDR3 sequence: CASSLRPGGGHEQFF. In nucleotides, the CDR3 is TGTGCCAGCAGCTTGCGGCCAGGGGGTGGGCATGAGCAGTTCTTC. Filled out from reference TRBV5-6 and TRBJ2-1, the complete variable domain reads DAGVTQSPTHLIKTRGQQVTLRCSPKSGHDTVSWYQQALGQGPQFIFQYYEEEERQRGNFPDRFSGHQFPNYSSELNVNALLLGDSALYLCASSLRPGGGHEQFFGPGTRLTVL.

The chain joins TRBV6-5 to TRBJ1-6; possible D gene TRBD1, 5 bases. V was clipped by 8 bases and J by 9 bases, with 14 bases between them. Germline-derived CDR1 and CDR2 are MNHEY and SVGAGI. The CDR3 has 13 amino acids. The CDR3 DNA reads TGTGCCAGCTCGGCCAGGGAGCGTTCACCCCTCCACTTT. Its translation: CASSARERSPLHF.

This chain links TRBV7-2 with TRBJ2-5; no clear D gene. Per germline, CDR1 SGHTA and CDR2 FQGNSA. There are 15 residues in the CDR3. Trimming took 1 base from V and 0 from J, leaving 9 bases between them. The CDR3 region is CASSLGFGHQETQYF. The CDR3 coding sequence is TGTGCCAGCAGCTTAGGATTCGGGCACCAAGAGACCCAGTACTTC.

The chain combines TRBV15 with TRBJ2-7; D could derive from TRBD1 or TRBD2 (5 bases each). Germline assignment: CDR1 LNHNV and CDR2 YYDKDF (reference sequence). V was trimmed by 1 base and J by 4 bases, leaving 14 bases between them. There are 15 residues in the CDR3. CDR3 nucleotides: TGTGCCACCAGCAGAGGGGGCAGAGGGCATTACGAGCAGTACTTC. Encoded protein: CATSRGGRGHYEQYF.

The chain uses TRBV11-2 and TRBJ1-4; D not certain. CDR1 is SGHAT, CDR2 FQNNGV, per germline. This CDR3 is built from 12 residues. Trimming shortened V by 5 bases and J by 7 bases, and 8 bases separated the two germline ends. The CDR3 protein is CASSRWGEKLFF. For the CDR3, the DNA is TGTGCCAGCAGCCGGTGGGGTGAAAAACTGTTTTTT. The complete variable domain, with remaining parts taken from reference TRBV11-2 and TRBJ1-4, reads EAGVAQSPRYKIIEKRQSVAFWCNPISGHATLYWYQQILGQGPKLLIQFQNNGVVDDSQLPKDRFSAERLKGVDSTLKIQPAKLEDSAVYLCASSRWGEKLFFGSGTQLSVL.

This chain links TRBV6-2 or TRBV6-3 with TRBJ2-5; a weak D match, TRBD2 (5 bases). With 2 bases removed from V and 5 bases from J, the gap between germline ends came to 15 bases. CDR1 and CDR2 from the germline V gene are MNHEY and SVGEGT. The CDR3 totals 15 residues. The CDR3 DNA sequence: TGTGCCAGCAGTTACGGGCTAGCTATGTTGGAGACCCAGTACTTC. Translated, it gives CASSYGLAMLETQYF.

This sequence joins TRBV10-3 and TRBJ2-2, with 9 bases lining up with TRBD2. Unmatched junction bases numbered 5, after V lost 6 bases and J lost 3 bases. This CDR3 contains 15 residues. CDR1 ENHRY and CDR2 SYGVKD come from the germline V gene. The CDR3 region has the DNA TGTGCCATCAGGGGGACTAGCAGCTACACCGGGGAGCTGTTTTTT. It encodes CAIRGTSSYTGELFF.

The chain has TRBV11-2 and TRBJ1-3, with 9 bases fitting TRBD1. V gave up 1 base and J gave up 7 bases; unmatched junction bases: 8. This CDR3 has 16 amino acids. In germline, CDR1 is SGHAT, CDR2 FQNNGV. CDR3 nucleotides: TGTGCCAGCAGCTTAGCCTACAGGGGGCTATGGAACACCATATATTTT. As protein: CASSLAYRGLWNTIYF.

The V gene is TRBV30, the J gene TRBJ1-4, with 8 bases lining up with TRBD1. Per germline, CDR1 GTSNPN and CDR2 SVGIG (reference sequence). J was trimmed by 11 bases and V by 8 bases; bases with no gene match: 13. There are 13 residues in the CDR3. The CDR3 DNA reads TGTGCCGCGACCGACAGGGGTGGGGGGAAACTGTTTTTT. Residues: CAATDRGGGKLFF.

The J gene is TRBJ1-2, the V gene TRBV5-1; D remains ambiguous. V was trimmed by 4 bases and J by 5 bases, leaving 12 bases between them. The CDR3 sequence is 13 residues long. CDR1 is SGHRS and CDR2 is YFSETQ in the germline V gene. Written as DNA, the CDR3 is TGCGCCAGCAGCGAGACTGCAGAGTATGGCTACACCTTC. Translating gives CASSETAEYGYTF.

The chain carries TRBV4-2 and TRBJ2-3; D unclear. The V and J ends lost 4 bases and 6 bases respectively, with 14 bases between them. Germline values: CDR1 LGHNA, CDR2 YNFKEQ. The CDR3 is 14 amino acids. CDR3 DNA sequence: TGTGCCAGCAGCCCACCGGGTCTAGTGGATACGCAGTATTTT. Translated: CASSPPGLVDTQYF.

The V and J genes are TRBV19 and TRBJ1-5, with TRBD1 as a possible D gene (5 bases). The germline V gene has CDR1 LNHDA and CDR2 SQIVND (reference sequence). Trimming stripped 0 bases from V and 7 bases from J, with 13 bases between. This CDR3 has 15 amino acids. The CDR3: CASSIDREEGQPQHF. CDR3 nucleotide sequence: TGTGCCAGTAGTATAGACAGGGAAGAGGGACAGCCCCAGCATTTT.

The V and J genes are TRBV11-2 and TRBJ1-5; D not resolved. The ends were cut back, 5 bases at V and 0 bases at J, with 8 bases in the middle. This CDR3 is 14 amino acids long. The V gene's germline CDR1 is SGHAT and CDR2 FQNNGV. In nucleotides, the CDR3 is TGTGCCAGCAGCAACTTATATAGCAATCAGCCCCAGCATTTT. Its protein product is CASSNLYSNQPQHF.

The chain combines TRBV27 with TRBJ2-2; 9 bases align to TRBD1. The CDR3 runs 14 residues. The V and J ends lost 9 bases and 4 bases, in that order; junction bases with no gene match: 6. Germline lookup yields CDR1 MNHEY and CDR2 SMNVEV (reference sequence). The CDR3 DNA reads as TGTGCCAGTCGCCGGGACAGGGTCACCGGGGAGCTGTTTTTT. Encoded protein: CASRRDRVTGELFF.

V gene TRBV10-2 combines with J gene TRBJ2-5, with TRBD2 matching 8 bases. V dropped 11 bases and J dropped 0; count of bases not matched to a gene: 8. The CDR3 consists of 14 residues. Germline CDR1 reads WSHSY; CDR2 reads SAAADI. The CDR3 protein is CASSSGAYQETQYF. The DNA of the CDR3 is TGCGCCTCCAGTAGCGGGGCGTACCAAGAGACCCAGTACTTC.

The chain recombines TRBV28 with TRBJ1-4; 7 bases agree with TRBD1. The CDR3 covers 14 residues. Trimming removed 8 bases from V and 4 bases from J; junction bases left unmatched: 7. In germline, CDR1 is MDHEN, CDR2 SYDVKM. The CDR3 DNA follows: TGTGCCAGCGGAGGGGGACAGTTTAATGAAAAACTGTTTTTT. Its protein product is CASGGGQFNEKLFF.